These T cell receptor beta chains were read from a single sample in a study of T cell repertoires in cytomegalovirus infection. Their recognized antigens are unknown. TCRdb re-called the reads through MiXCR, storing one row per CDR3 protein. The sample holds roughly 860,000 distinct CDR3 sequences; around a third are singletons and the top ten take approximately 13%. Source: cultured CD8+ T cells from PBMCs, taken from culture after CMV antigen stimulation. These receptors all stem from a human donor in good health (CMV status not recorded). Some clones in this sample may be carry-over from other donors' samples. CDR3s include the opening cysteine and the closing phenylalanine or tryptophan. Fields, in order: D gene, clone size, CDR3 length, J gene, V gene, CDR3 protein, CDR3 DNA. A D gene is named only where the DNA matches it firmly. Rows give clone size only sometimes, using once, few, many, or a class for an expanded clone.

NA	NA	18	TRBJ2-6	TRBV27	CASSPGGAFLSGANVLTF	TGTGCCAGCAGCCCAGGGGGGGCCTTTCTCTCTGGGGCCAACGTCCTGACTTTC
NA	many	14	TRBJ1-2	TRBV7-9	CASSYPGSNYGYTF	TGTGCCAGCAGTTATCCAGGATCTAACTATGGCTACACCTTC
NA	few	14	TRBJ2-2	TRBV7-9	CASSPFRSDGELFF	TGTGCCAGCAGCCCCTTCCGTAGCGACGGGGAGCTGTTTTTT
NA	few	14	TRBJ2-7	TRBV6-6	CASSYEGILREQYF	TGTGCCAGCAGTTACGAGGGCATACTTAGGGAGCAGTACTTC
NA	few	17	TRBJ2-6	TRBV24-1	CATRNRDPSSGANVLTF	TGTGCCACCAGAAACAGGGATCCTAGCTCTGGGGCCAACGTCCTGACTTTC
NA	NA	12	TRBJ2-1	TRBV7-9	CASSSPVNEQFF	TGTGCCAGCAGCTCACCGGTCAATGAGCAGTTCTTC
NA	NA	13	TRBJ2-1	TRBV27	CASSLSVYNEQFF	TGTGCCAGCAGTTTATCGGTATACAATGAGCAGTTCTTC
TRBD1	NA	17	TRBJ2-6	TRBV27	CASSTRDRASGANVLTF	TGTGCCAGCAGTACCCGGGACAGGGCCTCTGGGGCCAACGTCCTGACTTTC
TRBD1	NA	18	TRBJ2-1	TRBV7-6	CASSLGGNRGTIYNEQFF	TGTGCCAGCAGCTTAGGAGGCAACAGGGGGACGATCTACAATGAGCAGTTCTTC
NA	few	15	TRBJ1-3	TRBV19	CASSIGEVSGNTIYF	TGTGCCAGTAGTATCGGGGAGGTCTCTGGAAACACCATATATTTT
NA	few	12	TRBJ2-2	TRBV29-1	CSVVSGPGELFF	TGCAGCGTTGTTTCAGGCCCCGGGGAGCTGTTTTTT
NA	NA	16	TRBJ2-7	TRBV12-5	CASGLDLGVSSYEQYF	TGTGCTAGTGGTTTGGACCTGGGGGTCAGCTCCTACGAGCAGTACTTC
NA	NA	10	TRBJ2-7	TRBV7-9	CALGGYEQYF	TGTGCTTTAGGGGGCTACGAGCAGTACTTC
TRBD2	NA	17	TRBJ2-2	TRBV7-6	CASSSLLAGGAGGELFF	TGTGCCAGCAGCTCGCTACTAGCGGGGGGGGCCGGCGGGGAGCTGTTTTTT
NA	many	12	TRBJ2-7	TRBV7-6	CASSQQVYEQYF	TGTGCCAGCAGCCAACAAGTGTACGAGCAGTACTTC
NA	NA	15	TRBJ1-2	TRBV4-1	CASSQRTLDMYGYTF	TGCGCCAGCAGCCAGAGGACCCTGGACATGTATGGCTACACCTTC
NA	NA	16	TRBJ2-2	TRBV7-9	CASSLSHAPNTGELFF	TGTGCCAGCAGCTTATCCCACGCGCCGAACACCGGGGAGCTGTTTTTT